The TCR beta chain under discussion was sequenced for a study of beta chain features in type 1 diabetes. For the study at large: When patients were set against healthy donors, age, gender and cell yields were similar.

Findings and limits, study-wide: A closer apparent resemblance between naive, central memory and Treg TCRB repertoires was seen in patients than in healthy donors.

Sorted CD4+ subsets: naive, central memory, regulatory, stem cell-like memory (CD45RO/CCR7/CD25/CD127/CD95/CD27 panel). Purity of each sorted population was above 95%. Isolated RNA was reverse transcribed in full, so expressed TCRB transcripts were sequenced. Some clones are missing from TCRdb's copy, which holds only in-frame ones; the method was immunoSEQ multiplex PCR. Of 200,000 to 250,000 clones in the sample, about 14% were seen once. After removal of 4 bases from V and 3 bases from J, the junction contained 6 bases not matched to a gene. Per germline, CDR1 SGDLS and CDR2 YYNGEE. This CDR3 contains 14 residues. In the case of this clone: The antigen remains undetermined.

The receptor comes from a woman aged 40-49 years in good health. The specimen sequenced was naive CD4+ T cells from blood. The chain joins TRBV9 to TRBJ2-5; TRBD1 matches at 7 bases. The CDR3 region is CASSSWTGEETQYF. CDR3 coding DNA: TGTGCCAGCAGCTCGTGGACAGGAGAAGAGACCCAGTACTTC.